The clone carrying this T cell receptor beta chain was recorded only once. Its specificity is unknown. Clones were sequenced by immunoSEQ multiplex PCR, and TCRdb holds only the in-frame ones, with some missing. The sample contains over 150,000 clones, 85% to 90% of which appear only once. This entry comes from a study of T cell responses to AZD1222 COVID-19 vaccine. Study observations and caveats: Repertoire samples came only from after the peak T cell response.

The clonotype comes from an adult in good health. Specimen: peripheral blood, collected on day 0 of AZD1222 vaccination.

The DNA of the CDR3 is TGTGCCAGCAGCCCTCTTACCTACGAGCAGTACTTC. It codes for CASSPLTYEQYF. The V gene is TRBV7-9, the J gene TRBJ2-7; the D is unclear. V was trimmed by 5 bases and J by 2 bases, leaving 7 bases between them. CDR1 and CDR2 from the germline V gene are SEHNR and FQNEAQ (reference sequence). This CDR3 has 12 amino acids.